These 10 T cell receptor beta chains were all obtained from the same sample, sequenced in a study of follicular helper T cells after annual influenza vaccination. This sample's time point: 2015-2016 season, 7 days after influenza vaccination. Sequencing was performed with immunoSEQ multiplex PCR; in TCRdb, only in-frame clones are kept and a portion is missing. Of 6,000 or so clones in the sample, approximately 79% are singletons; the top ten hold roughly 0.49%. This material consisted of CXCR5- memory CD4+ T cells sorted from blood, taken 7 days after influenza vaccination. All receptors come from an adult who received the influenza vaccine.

CDR3 sequence reads: CASSLALGLAVEQYF. In DNA, the CDR3 is TGCGCCAGCAGCTTGGCCCTGGGACTAGCTGTCGAGCAGTACTTC. The V call is TRBV5-1, the J call TRBJ2-7, with TRBD2 matching 9 bases. CDR1 is SGHRS, CDR2 YFSETQ, per germline. Unmatched junction bases numbered 7, after V lost 0 bases and J lost 6 bases. The CDR3 has 15 residues.

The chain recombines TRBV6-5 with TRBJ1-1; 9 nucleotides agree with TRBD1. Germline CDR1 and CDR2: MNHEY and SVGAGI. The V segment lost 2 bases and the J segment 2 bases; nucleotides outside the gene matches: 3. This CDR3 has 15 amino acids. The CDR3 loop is CASSYGDRVNTEAFF. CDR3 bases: TGTGCCAGCAGTTACGGGGACAGGGTCAACACTGAAGCTTTCTTT.

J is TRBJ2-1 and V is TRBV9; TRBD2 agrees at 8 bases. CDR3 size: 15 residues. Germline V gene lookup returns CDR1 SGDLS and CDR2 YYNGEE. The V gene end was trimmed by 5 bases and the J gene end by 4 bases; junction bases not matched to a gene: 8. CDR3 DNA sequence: TGTGCCAGCAGTAAGGGGGGACTAGGGTACAATGAGCAGTTCTTC. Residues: CASSKGGLGYNEQFF.

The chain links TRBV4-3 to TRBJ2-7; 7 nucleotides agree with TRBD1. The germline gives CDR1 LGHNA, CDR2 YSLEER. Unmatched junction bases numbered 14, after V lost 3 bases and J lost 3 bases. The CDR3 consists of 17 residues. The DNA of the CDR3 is TGCGCCAGCAGCCAGGTTCACTATGACAGGGACCGCTACGAGCAGTACTTC. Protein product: CASSQVHYDRDRYEQYF.

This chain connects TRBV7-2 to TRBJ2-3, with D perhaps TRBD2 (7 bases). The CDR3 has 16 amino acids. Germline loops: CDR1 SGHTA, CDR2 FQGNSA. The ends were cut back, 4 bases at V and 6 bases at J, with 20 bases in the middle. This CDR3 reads CASSSQPGGQMDTQYF. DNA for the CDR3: TGTGCCAGCAGCTCCCAACCCGGGGGGCAAATGGATACGCAGTATTTT.

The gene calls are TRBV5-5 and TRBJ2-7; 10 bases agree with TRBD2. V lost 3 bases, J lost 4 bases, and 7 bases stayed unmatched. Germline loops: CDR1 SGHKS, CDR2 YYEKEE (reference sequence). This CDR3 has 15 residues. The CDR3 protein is CASSSSGGARYEQYF. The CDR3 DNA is TGTGCCAGCAGCTCAAGCGGGGGGGCCCGGTACGAGCAGTACTTC. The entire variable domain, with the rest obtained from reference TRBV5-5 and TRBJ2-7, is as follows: DAGVTQSPTHLIKTRGQQVTLRCSPISGHKSVSWYQQVLGQGPQFIFQYYEKEERGRGNFPDRFSARQFPNYSSELNVNALLLGDSALYLCASSSSGGARYEQYFGPGTRLTVT.

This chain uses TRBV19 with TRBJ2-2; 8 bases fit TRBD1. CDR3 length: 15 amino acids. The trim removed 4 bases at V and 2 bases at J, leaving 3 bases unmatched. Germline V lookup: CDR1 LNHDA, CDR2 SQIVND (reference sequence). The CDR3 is CASSTQGANTGELFF. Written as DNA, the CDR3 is TGTGCCAGTAGTACCCAGGGGGCAAACACCGGGGAGCTGTTTTTT.

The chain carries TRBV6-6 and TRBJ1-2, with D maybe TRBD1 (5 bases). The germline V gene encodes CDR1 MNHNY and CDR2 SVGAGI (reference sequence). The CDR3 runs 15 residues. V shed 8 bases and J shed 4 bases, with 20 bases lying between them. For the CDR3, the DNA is TGTGCCAGCTCCTTATTTGAGAGGGACTCCTATGGCTACACCTTC. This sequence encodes CASSLFERDSYGYTF.

This CDR3 is CASSAHAGSSYNEQFF. CDR3 sequence (DNA): TGTGCCAGCAGCGCCCATGCAGGGAGCTCCTACAATGAGCAGTTCTTC. The chain is built from TRBV9 and TRBJ2-1; D possibly matches TRBD1 or TRBD2 (5 bases each). V lost 3 bases to trimming and J lost 0 bases, with 13 bases between them. Per the germline V gene, CDR1 is SGDLS and CDR2 is YYNGEE. This CDR3 is built from 16 residues.

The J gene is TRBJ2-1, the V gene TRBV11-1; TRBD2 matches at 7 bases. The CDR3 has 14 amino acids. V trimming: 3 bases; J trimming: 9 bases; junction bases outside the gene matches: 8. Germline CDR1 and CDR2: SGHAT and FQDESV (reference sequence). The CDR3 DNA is TGTGCCAGCAGCTTGGAGCGGGGCGTGGGTGAGCAGTTCTTC. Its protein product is CASSLERGVGEQFF.